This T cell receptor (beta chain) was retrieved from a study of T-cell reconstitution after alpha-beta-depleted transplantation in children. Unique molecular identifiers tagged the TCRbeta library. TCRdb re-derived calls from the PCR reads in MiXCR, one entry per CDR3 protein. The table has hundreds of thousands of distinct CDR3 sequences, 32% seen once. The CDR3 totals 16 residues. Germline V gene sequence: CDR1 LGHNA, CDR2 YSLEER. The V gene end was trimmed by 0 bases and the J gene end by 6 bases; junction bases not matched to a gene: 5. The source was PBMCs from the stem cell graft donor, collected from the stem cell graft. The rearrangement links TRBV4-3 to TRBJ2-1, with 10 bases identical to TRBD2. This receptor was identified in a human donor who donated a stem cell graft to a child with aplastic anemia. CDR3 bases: TGCGCCAGCAGCCAAGAATGGACTAGCGGACTCAATGAGCAGTTCTTC. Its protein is CASSQEWTSGLNEQFF.